This TCR beta chain was profiled in a study of spatial heterogeneity in lung cancer. Whole-study results and caveats: Compared with follow-up, resection was when ubiquitous expanded tumor TCRs appeared in blood more.

The CDR3 contains 17 residues. Unmatched junction bases numbered 17, after V lost 5 bases and J lost 9 bases. The germline CDR1 and CDR2 sequences are SGHNT and YENEEA. The presence of a unique molecular identifier marked each TCR cDNA molecule. Each CDR3 protein is one row after TCRdb ran MiXCR on the 5' RACE reads. The sample records fewer than 8,000 distinct CDR3 sequences, 15% to 20% being singletons. By sample fraction, this clonotype is medium-sized. What it recognizes is unknown. The time point: sample taken at primary tumor resection. Unsorted samples of tumor, nontumor lung or frozen PBMC had their whole RNA sequenced. Patients with untreated early-stage non-small cell lung cancer, numbering some 68, were the donors.

V gene TRBV11-3 combines with J gene TRBJ2-1, with 9 positions matching TRBD2. The specimen comprised PBMCs, sampled at surgery. The source is a female donor with early-stage non-small cell lung cancer. Written as DNA, the CDR3 is TGTGCCAGCAGCCCATCGGTGGGCGGGGGGGCTGTCGGTGAGCAGTTCTTC. Protein sequence: CASSPSVGGGAVGEQFF.